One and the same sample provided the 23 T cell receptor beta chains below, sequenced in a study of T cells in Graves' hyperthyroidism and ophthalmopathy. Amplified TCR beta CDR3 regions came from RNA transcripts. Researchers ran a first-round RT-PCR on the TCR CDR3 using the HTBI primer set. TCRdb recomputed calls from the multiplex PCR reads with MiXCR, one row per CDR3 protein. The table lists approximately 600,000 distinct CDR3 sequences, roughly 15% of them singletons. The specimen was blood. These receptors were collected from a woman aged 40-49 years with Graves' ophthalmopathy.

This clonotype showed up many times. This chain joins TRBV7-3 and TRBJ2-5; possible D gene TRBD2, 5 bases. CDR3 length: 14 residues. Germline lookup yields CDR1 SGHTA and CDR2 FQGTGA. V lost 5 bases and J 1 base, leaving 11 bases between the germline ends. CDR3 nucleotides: TGTGCCAGCAGCCAAAACGGAGGCCAAGAGACCCAGTACTTC. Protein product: CASSQNGGQETQYF.

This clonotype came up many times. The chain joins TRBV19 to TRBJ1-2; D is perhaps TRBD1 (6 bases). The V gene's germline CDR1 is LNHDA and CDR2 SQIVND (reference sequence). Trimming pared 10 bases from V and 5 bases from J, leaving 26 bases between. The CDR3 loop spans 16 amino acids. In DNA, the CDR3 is TGTGCCACCTCTTTTTCCAACGTCGGACAGAAGTATGGCTACACCTTC. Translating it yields CATSFSNVGQKYGYTF.

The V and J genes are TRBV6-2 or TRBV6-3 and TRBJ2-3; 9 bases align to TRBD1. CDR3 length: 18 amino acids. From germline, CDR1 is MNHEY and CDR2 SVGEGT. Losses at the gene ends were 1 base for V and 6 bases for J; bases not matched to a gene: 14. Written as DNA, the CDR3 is TGTGCCAGCAGTTACTTAACACGAACAGGGGGCAGGTTTGATACGCAGTATTTT. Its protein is CASSYLTRTGGRFDTQYF.

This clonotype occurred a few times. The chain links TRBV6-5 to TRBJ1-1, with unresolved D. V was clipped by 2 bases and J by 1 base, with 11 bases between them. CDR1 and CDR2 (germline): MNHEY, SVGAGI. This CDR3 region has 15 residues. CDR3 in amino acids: CASSYQAASNTEAFF. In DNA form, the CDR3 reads TGTGCCAGCAGTTACCAGGCAGCCTCGAACACTGAAGCTTTCTTT.

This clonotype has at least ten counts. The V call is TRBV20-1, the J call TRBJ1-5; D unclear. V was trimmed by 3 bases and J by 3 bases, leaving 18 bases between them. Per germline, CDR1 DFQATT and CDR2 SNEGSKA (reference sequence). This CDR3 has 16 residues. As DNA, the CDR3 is TGCAGTGCTAGTGCACGAATTTGGCAGAACAATCAGCCCCAGCATTTT. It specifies CSASARIWQNNQPQHF.

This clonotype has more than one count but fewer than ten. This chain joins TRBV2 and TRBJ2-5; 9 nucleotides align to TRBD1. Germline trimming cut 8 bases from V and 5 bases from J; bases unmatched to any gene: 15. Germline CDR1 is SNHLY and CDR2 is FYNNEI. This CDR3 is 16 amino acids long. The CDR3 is CASAALPGQGLETQYF. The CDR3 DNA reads TGTGCCAGCGCGGCGCTTCCGGGACAGGGATTGGAGACCCAGTACTTC.

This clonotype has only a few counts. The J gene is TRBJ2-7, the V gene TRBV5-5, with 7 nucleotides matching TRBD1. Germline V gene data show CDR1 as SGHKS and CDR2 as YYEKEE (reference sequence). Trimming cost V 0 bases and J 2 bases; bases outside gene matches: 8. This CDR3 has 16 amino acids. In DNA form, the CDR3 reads TGTGCCAGCAGCTTGGCGACAGGGAGCGGACCCTACGAGCAGTACTTC. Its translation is CASSLATGSGPYEQYF.

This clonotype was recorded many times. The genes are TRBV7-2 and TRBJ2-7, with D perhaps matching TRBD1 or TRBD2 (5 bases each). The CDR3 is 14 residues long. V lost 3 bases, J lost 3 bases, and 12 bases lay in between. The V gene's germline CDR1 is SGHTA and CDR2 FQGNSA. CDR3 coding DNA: TGTGCCAGCAGCTTCAATGAGGGGCACTACGAGCAGTACTTC. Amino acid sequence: CASSFNEGHYEQYF.

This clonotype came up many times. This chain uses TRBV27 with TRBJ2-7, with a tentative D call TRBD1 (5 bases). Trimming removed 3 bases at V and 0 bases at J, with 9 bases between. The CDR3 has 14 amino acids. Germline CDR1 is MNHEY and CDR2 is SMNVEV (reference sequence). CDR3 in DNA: TGTGCCAGCAGTTTTGGTGACAGCTCCTACGAGCAGTACTTC. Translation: CASSFGDSSYEQYF.

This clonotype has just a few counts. The CDR3 is CASSLGLAGLANEQFF. DNA of the CDR3: TGTGCCAGCAGTTTGGGACTAGCGGGGCTGGCCAATGAGCAGTTCTTC. The chain recombines TRBV12-3 or TRBV12-4 with TRBJ2-1, with 13 bases identical to TRBD2. V shed 3 bases and J 6 bases; nucleotides not matched to a gene: 5. The CDR3 spans 16 residues.

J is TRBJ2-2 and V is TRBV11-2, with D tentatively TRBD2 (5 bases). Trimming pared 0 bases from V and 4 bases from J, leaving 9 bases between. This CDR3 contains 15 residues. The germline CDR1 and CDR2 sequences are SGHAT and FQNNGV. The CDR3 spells CASSLEWRSTGELFF. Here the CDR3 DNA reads TGTGCCAGCAGCTTAGAGTGGAGGAGCACCGGGGAGCTGTTTTTT.

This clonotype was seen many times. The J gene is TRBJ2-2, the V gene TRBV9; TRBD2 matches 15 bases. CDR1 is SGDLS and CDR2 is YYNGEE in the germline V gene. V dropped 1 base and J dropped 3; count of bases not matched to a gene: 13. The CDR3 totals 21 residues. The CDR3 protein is CASSVPAGLAGGPADTGELFF. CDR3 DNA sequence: TGTGCCAGCAGCGTACCCGCCGGACTAGCGGGAGGGCCCGCGGACACCGGGGAGCTGTTTTTT. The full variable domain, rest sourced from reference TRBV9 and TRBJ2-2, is DSGVTQTPKHLITATGQRVTLRCSPRSGDLSVYWYQQSLDQGLQFLIQYYNGEERAKGNILERFSAQQFPDLHSELNLSSLELGDSALYFCASSVPAGLAGGPADTGELFFGEGSRLTVL.

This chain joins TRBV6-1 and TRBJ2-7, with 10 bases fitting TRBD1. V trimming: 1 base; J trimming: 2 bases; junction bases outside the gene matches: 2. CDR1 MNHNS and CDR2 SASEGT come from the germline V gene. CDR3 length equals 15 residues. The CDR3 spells CASSEEGTGAYEQYF. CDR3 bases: TGTGCCAGCAGTGAAGAAGGGACAGGGGCCTACGAGCAGTACTTC.

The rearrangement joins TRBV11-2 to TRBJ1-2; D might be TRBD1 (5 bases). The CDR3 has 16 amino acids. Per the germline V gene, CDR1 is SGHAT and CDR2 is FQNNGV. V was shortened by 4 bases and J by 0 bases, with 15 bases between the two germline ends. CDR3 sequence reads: CASSSSTGRTNYGYTF. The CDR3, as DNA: TGTGCCAGCAGCTCTTCCACGGGACGGACTAACTATGGCTACACCTTC.

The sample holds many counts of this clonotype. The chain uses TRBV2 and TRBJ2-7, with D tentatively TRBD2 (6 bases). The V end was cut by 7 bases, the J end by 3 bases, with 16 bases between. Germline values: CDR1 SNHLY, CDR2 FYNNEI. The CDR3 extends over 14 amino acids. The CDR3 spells CASTVEGPYYEQYF. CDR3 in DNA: TGTGCCAGCACCGTGGAGGGGCCCTACTACGAGCAGTACTTC.

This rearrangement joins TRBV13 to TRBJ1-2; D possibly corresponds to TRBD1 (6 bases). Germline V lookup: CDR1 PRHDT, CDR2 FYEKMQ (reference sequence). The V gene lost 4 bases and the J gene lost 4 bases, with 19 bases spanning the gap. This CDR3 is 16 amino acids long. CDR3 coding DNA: TGTGCCAGCAGCTATTCCTTCGGGGGGGCAGGCTATGGCTACACCTTC. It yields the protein CASSYSFGGAGYGYTF.

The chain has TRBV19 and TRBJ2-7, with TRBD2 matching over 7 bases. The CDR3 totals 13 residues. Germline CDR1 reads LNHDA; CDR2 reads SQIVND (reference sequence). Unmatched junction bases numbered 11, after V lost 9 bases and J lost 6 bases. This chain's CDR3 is CASGGEGFGEQYF. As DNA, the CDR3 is TGTGCCAGCGGAGGGGAGGGCTTTGGCGAGCAGTACTTC.

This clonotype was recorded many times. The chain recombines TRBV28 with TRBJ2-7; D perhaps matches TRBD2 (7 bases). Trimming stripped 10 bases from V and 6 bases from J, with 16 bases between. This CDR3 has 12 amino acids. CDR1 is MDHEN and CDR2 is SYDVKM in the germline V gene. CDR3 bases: TGTGCCACCCAGAGGGGGGGGGGCGAGCAGTACTTC. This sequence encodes CATQRGGGEQYF.

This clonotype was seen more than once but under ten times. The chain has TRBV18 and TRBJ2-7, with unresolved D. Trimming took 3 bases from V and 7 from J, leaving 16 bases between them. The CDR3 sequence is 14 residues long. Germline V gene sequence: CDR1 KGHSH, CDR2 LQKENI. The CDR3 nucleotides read TGTGCCAGCTCACCCGGGCCACAACGCGAGGAGCAGTACTTC. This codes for CASSPGPQREEQYF.

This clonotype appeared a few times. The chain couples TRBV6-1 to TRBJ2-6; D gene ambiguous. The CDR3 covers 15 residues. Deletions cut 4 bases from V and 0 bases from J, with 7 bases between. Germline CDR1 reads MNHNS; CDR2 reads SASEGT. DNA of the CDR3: TGTGCCAGCAGTGCGCGCCTCTCTGGGGCCAACGTCCTGACTTTC. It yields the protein CASSARLSGANVLTF.

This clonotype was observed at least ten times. The CDR3 coding sequence is TGTGCCAGCAGTCCCCCAAGTGGACAGGGGAACACTGAAGCTTTCTTT. This sequence encodes CASSPPSGQGNTEAFF. This chain links TRBV28 with TRBJ1-1, with 8 bases lining up with TRBD1. CDR1 is MDHEN, CDR2 SYDVKM, per germline. The CDR3 is 16 amino acids. V was clipped by 5 bases and J by 1 base; unmatched bases: 9. Based on the CDR3 plus reference TRBV28 and TRBJ1-1, the full variable domain is DVKVTQSSRYLVKRTGEKVFLECVQDMDHENMFWYRQDPGLGLRLIYFSYDVKMKEKGDIPEGYSVSREKKERFSLILESASTNQTSMYLCASSPPSGQGNTEAFFGQGTRLTVV.

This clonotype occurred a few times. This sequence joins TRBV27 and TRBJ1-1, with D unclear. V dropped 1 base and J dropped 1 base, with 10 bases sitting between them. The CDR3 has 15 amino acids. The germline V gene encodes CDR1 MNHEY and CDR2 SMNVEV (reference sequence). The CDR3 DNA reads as TGTGCCAGCAGTTTATGGGCAGGAGGGAACACTGAAGCTTTCTTT. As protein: CASSLWAGGNTEAFF.

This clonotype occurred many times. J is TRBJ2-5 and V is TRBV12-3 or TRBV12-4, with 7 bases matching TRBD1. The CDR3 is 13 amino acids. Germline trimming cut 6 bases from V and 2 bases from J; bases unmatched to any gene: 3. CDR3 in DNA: TGTGCCAGCAGCGGGGACAGTCAAGAGACCCAGTACTTC. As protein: CASSGDSQETQYF.